This T cell receptor (beta chain) is drawn from a study of human T cells and chemical hapten exposure. TCRdb re-analysed the RACE reads in MiXCR, keeping a single row per CDR3 protein. This repertoire shows roughly 120,000 distinct CDR3 sequences, roughly 12% found once; its top ten account for around 2.7%. The sample holds a few counts of this clonotype. The sample's time point: pre-sensitization, week 0. Treatment denoted: therapeutic diphenylcyclopropenone sensitization with weekly scalp DPC. This CDR3 has 14 amino acids. The germline V and J ends were trimmed by 2 bases and 3 bases, with 11 bases remaining between them. Germline V gene sequence: CDR1 LGHNA, CDR2 YSLEER.

This receptor was obtained from a woman between 18 and 29 years old with alopecia areata. Some clones in this sample may be carry-over from other donors' samples. The specimen was whole blood, collected in connection with sensitization to the hapten diphenylcyclopropenone (DPC). This chain joins TRBV4-3 and TRBJ2-7; tentative D call: TRBD1 (6 bases). This CDR3 reads CASSQQGSGYEQYF. The CDR3 DNA follows: TGCGCCAGCAGCCAACAGGGGAGCGGCTACGAGCAGTACTTC.